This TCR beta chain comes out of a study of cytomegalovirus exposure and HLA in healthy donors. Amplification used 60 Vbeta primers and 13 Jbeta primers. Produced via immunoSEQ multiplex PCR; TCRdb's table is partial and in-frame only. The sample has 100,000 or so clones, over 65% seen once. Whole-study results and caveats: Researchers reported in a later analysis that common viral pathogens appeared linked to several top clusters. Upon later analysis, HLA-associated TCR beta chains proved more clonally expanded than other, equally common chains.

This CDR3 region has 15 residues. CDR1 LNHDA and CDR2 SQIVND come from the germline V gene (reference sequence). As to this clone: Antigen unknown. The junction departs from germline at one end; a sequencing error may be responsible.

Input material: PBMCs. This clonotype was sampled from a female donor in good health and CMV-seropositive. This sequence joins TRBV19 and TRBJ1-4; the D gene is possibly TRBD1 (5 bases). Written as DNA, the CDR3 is TGTGCCAGTAGTATTTTGGCGGGGCCTAAGGAAAAACTGTTTTTT. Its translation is CASSILAGPKEKLFF.